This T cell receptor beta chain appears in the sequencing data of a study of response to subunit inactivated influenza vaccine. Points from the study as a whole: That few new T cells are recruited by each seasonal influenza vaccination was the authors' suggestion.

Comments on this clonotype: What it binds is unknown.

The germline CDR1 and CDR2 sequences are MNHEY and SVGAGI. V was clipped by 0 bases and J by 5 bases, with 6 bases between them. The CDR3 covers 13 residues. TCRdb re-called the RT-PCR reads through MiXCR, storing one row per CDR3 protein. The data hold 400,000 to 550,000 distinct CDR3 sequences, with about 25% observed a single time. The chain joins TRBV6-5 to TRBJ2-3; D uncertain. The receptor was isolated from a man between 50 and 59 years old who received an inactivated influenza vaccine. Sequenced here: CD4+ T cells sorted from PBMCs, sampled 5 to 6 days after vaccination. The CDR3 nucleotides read TGTGCCAGCAGTTACTCGGGTGGAGATACGCAGTATTTT. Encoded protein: CASSYSGGDTQYF.